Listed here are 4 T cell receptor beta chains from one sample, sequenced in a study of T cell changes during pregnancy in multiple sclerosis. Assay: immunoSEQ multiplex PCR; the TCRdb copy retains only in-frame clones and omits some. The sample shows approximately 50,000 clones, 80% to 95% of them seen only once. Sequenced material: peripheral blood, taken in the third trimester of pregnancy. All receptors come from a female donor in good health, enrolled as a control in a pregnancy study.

CDR3 protein: CASSEIMLGRVTEAFF. The CDR3 DNA is TGTGCCAGCAGTGAAATAATGTTAGGGAGGGTCACTGAAGCTTTCTTT. V gene TRBV6-1 combines with J gene TRBJ1-1; no clear D gene. The germline V gene encodes CDR1 MNHNS and CDR2 SASEGT. The V gene lost 2 bases and the J gene lost 4 bases, with 17 bases spanning the gap. The CDR3 has 16 amino acids.

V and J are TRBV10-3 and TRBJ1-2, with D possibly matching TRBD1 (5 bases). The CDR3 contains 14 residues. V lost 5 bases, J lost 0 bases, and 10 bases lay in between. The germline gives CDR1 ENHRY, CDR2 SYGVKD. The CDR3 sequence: CAISPGGTNYGYTF. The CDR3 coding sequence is TGTGCCATCAGTCCGGGGGGAACTAACTATGGCTACACCTTC.

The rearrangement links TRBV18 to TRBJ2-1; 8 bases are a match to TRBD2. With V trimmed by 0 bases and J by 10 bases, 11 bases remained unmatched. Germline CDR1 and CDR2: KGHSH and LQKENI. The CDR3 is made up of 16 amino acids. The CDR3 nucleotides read TGTGCCAGCTCACCACCGAACCGGGGACTAGGGCCCGAGCAGTTCTTC. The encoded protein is CASSPPNRGLGPEQFF.

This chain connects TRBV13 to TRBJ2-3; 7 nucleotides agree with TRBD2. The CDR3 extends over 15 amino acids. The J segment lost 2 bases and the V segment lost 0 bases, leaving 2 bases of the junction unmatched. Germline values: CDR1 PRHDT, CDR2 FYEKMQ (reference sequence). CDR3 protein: CASSLGRLATDTQYF. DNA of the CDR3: TGTGCCAGCAGCTTAGGCCGACTAGCCACAGATACGCAGTATTTT.